This TCR beta chain was captured by sequencing in a study of radiation and T cells in renal cell carcinoma. Time point noted: blood 4 weeks post-SBRT, at nephrectomy. Noted treatment: 15 Gy SBRT to primary tumor, nephrectomy 4 weeks later. Nephrectomy followed 15 Gy stereotactic body radiation by 4 weeks. The repertoire was sequenced with immunoSEQ multiplex PCR; TCRdb's copy has only in-frame clones and lacks some. The table has tens of thousands of clones, 70% to 90% seen once. Trimming left V 5 bases short and J 2 bases short, with 16 bases between. The CDR3 spans 16 residues. From germline, CDR1 is MNHEY and CDR2 SMNVEV (reference sequence).

Sequenced here: blood, sampled from a patient whose treatment included radiotherapy and nephrectomy. The clonotype originates from a woman aged 60-75 years with renal cell carcinoma. The J gene is TRBJ1-5, the V gene TRBV27; D is unclear. CDR3 sequence (DNA): TGTGCCAGCAGTCCCCAGTCCCCGAGGGGCAATCAGCCCCAGCATTTT. Translating gives CASSPQSPRGNQPQHF.